These T cell receptor beta chains were read from a single sample in a study of T cell clones after liver transplantation. Assay: immunoSEQ multiplex PCR; the TCRdb copy retains only in-frame clones and omits some. This repertoire shows about 50,000 clones, 55% to 85% found once; its top ten account for 9.5% to 10%. The starting material was CD4+ T cells from blood, obtained 54 months after liver transplant. All receptors derive from a human patient who received a liver transplant. Some T cells may trace back to the graft donor. Both conserved end residues are part of each CDR3. The order of the fields is D gene, J gene, V gene, clone size, CDR3 protein, CDR3 DNA. A D gene is named only where the DNA matches it firmly. Where a row states a size, it is once, few, many or the class of an expanded clone; other rows omit it.

d_gene: .; j_gene: TRBJ1-2; v_gene: TRBV6-5; abundance: .; CDR3aa: CASSYSIEAYGYTF; CDR3nt: TGTGCCAGCAGTTACTCGATCGAGGCCTATGGCTACACCTTC
d_gene: .; j_gene: TRBJ1-2; v_gene: TRBV9; abundance: .; CDR3aa: CASSVQVGSYGYTF; CDR3nt: TGTGCCAGCAGCGTACAGGTGGGGAGCTATGGCTACACCTTC
d_gene: TRBD2; j_gene: TRBJ2-7; v_gene: TRBV7-3; abundance: once; CDR3aa: CASSLVRSGRGNEQYF; CDR3nt: TGTGCCAGCAGCTTAGTGAGGAGCGGGCGGGGGAACGAGCAGTACTTC
d_gene: .; j_gene: TRBJ1-4; v_gene: TRBV7-2; abundance: .; CDR3aa: CASSLAVQTEKLFF; CDR3nt: TGTGCCAGCAGCTTAGCGGTTCAGACTGAAAAACTGTTTTTT
d_gene: .; j_gene: TRBJ2-3; v_gene: TRBV6-1; abundance: once; CDR3aa: CASSYGSTQYF; CDR3nt: TGTGCCAGCAGTTACGGCAGTACGCAGTATTTT
d_gene: .; j_gene: TRBJ1-4; v_gene: TRBV7-9; abundance: .; CDR3aa: CASSVGRGLGLKNEKLFF; CDR3nt: TGTGCCAGCAGCGTTGGGAGAGGATTGGGCTTAAAGAATGAAAAACTGTTTTTT
d_gene: TRBD1; j_gene: TRBJ2-2; v_gene: TRBV7-2; abundance: .; CDR3aa: CASSVQGANTGELFF; CDR3nt: TGTGCCAGCAGCGTACAGGGGGCGAACACCGGGGAGCTGTTTTTT
d_gene: .; j_gene: TRBJ2-3; v_gene: TRBV5-1; abundance: .; CDR3aa: CASSDTPGDTQYF; CDR3nt: TGCGCCAGCAGCGACACCCCTGGCGATACGCAGTATTTT
d_gene: .; j_gene: TRBJ1-6; v_gene: TRBV9; abundance: .; CDR3aa: CASSVVEGEGSSYNSPLHF; CDR3nt: TGTGCCAGCAGCGTAGTAGAAGGGGAGGGAAGCTCCTATAATTCACCCCTCCACTTT
d_gene: .; j_gene: TRBJ2-3; v_gene: TRBV13; abundance: .; CDR3aa: CASTTARADTQYF; CDR3nt: TGTGCCAGCACGACGGCGCGAGCAGATACGCAGTATTTT
d_gene: .; j_gene: TRBJ1-5; v_gene: TRBV10-3; abundance: few; CDR3aa: CAISESGRGSNQPQHF; CDR3nt: TGTGCCATCAGTGAGAGCGGTAGGGGTAGCAATCAGCCCCAGCATTTT
d_gene: .; j_gene: TRBJ2-1; v_gene: TRBV28; abundance: .; CDR3aa: CASSPPRAVEQFF; CDR3nt: TGTGCCAGCAGTCCACCGCGGGCGGTTGAGCAGTTCTTC
d_gene: .; j_gene: TRBJ1-1; v_gene: TRBV6-5; abundance: .; CDR3aa: CASMGTLMGEAEAFF; CDR3nt: TGTGCCAGCATGGGTACCCTGATGGGGGAAGCTGAAGCTTTCTTT
d_gene: .; j_gene: TRBJ1-5; v_gene: TRBV28; abundance: few; CDR3aa: CATLSATVISNQPQHF; CDR3nt: TGTGCCACCCTCTCAGCGACAGTTATTTCCAATCAGCCCCAGCATTTT
d_gene: .; j_gene: TRBJ1-3; v_gene: TRBV27; abundance: .; CDR3aa: CASSRGAGNTIYF; CDR3nt: TGTGCCAGCAGTCGGGGGGCTGGAAACACCATATATTTT
d_gene: TRBD2; j_gene: TRBJ2-3; v_gene: TRBV11-2; abundance: .; CDR3aa: CASSSGGDTQYF; CDR3nt: TGTGCCAGCAGCTCGGGGGGAGATACGCAGTATTTT
d_gene: .; j_gene: TRBJ2-5; v_gene: TRBV11-3; abundance: .; CDR3aa: CASSFQGEETQYF; CDR3nt: TGTGCCAGCAGCTTCCAGGGAGAAGAGACCCAGTACTTC
d_gene: .; j_gene: TRBJ1-2; v_gene: TRBV6-5; abundance: few; CDR3aa: CASSYSTGGYTF; CDR3nt: TGTGCCAGCAGTTATTCGACTGGTGGCTACACCTTC
d_gene: .; j_gene: TRBJ1-1; v_gene: TRBV14; abundance: .; CDR3aa: CASSLQVNTEAFF; CDR3nt: TGTGCCAGCAGCTTACAGGTGAACACTGAAGCTTTCTTT
d_gene: .; j_gene: TRBJ1-1; v_gene: TRBV19; abundance: .; CDR3aa: CASSPYRDTEAFF; CDR3nt: TGTGCCAGTAGTCCCTACAGGGATACTGAAGCTTTCTTT
d_gene: TRBD1; j_gene: TRBJ2-7; v_gene: TRBV6-1; abundance: .; CDR3aa: CASSPLGTGGKEQYF; CDR3nt: TGTGCCAGCAGTCCACTCGGGACAGGGGGCAAGGAGCAGTACTTC
d_gene: .; j_gene: TRBJ2-2; v_gene: TRBV4-2; abundance: .; CDR3aa: CASSHPNTGELFF; CDR3nt: TGTGCCAGCAGCCACCCGAACACCGGGGAGCTGTTTTTT
d_gene: .; j_gene: TRBJ2-7; v_gene: TRBV11-2; abundance: few; CDR3aa: CASSLGVRVSYEQYF; CDR3nt: TGTGCCAGCAGCTTAGGGGTCCGAGTCTCCTACGAGCAGTACTTC
d_gene: .; j_gene: TRBJ2-7; v_gene: TRBV5-3; abundance: once; CDR3aa: CARSLGMGSEQYF; CDR3nt: TGTGCCAGAAGCTTGGGTATGGGGAGCGAGCAGTACTTC
d_gene: .; j_gene: TRBJ2-3; v_gene: TRBV28; abundance: .; CDR3aa: CASTVSTDTQYF; CDR3nt: TGTGCCAGCACAGTTAGCACAGATACGCAGTATTTT
d_gene: TRBD1; j_gene: TRBJ1-5; v_gene: TRBV4-2; abundance: .; CDR3aa: CASSQDWTGGNQPQHF; CDR3nt: TGTGCCAGCAGCCAAGATTGGACAGGGGGGAATCAGCCCCAGCATTTT
d_gene: TRBD2; j_gene: TRBJ2-2; v_gene: TRBV28; abundance: once; CDR3aa: CASRLAGEGTGELFF; CDR3nt: TGTGCCAGCAGACTAGCGGGGGAAGGTACCGGGGAGCTGTTTTTT
d_gene: TRBD1; j_gene: TRBJ2-6; v_gene: TRBV11-3; abundance: .; CDR3aa: CASSPGDRGQSGANVLTF; CDR3nt: TGTGCCAGCAGCCCCGGGGACAGGGGGCAATCTGGGGCCAACGTCCTGACTTTC
d_gene: .; j_gene: TRBJ1-6; v_gene: TRBV19; abundance: .; CDR3aa: CASSDVGRSPLHF; CDR3nt: TGTGCCAGTAGTGACGTAGGGAGGTCACCCCTCCACTTT
d_gene: .; j_gene: TRBJ1-2; v_gene: TRBV13; abundance: .; CDR3aa: CASSSTANRFYGYTF; CDR3nt: TGTGCCAGCAGCTCCACCGCCAACCGCTTCTATGGCTACACCTTC
d_gene: .; j_gene: TRBJ1-2; v_gene: TRBV2; abundance: .; CDR3aa: CASGQLQGGNGYTF; CDR3nt: TGTGCCAGCGGTCAGTTACAGGGTGGTAATGGCTACACCTTC
d_gene: .; j_gene: TRBJ1-1; v_gene: TRBV29-1; abundance: .; CDR3aa: CSVERGKDTEAFF; CDR3nt: TGCAGCGTTGAACGGGGGAAGGACACTGAAGCTTTCTTT
d_gene: .; j_gene: TRBJ2-5; v_gene: TRBV10-3; abundance: .; CDR3aa: CAISEGTRSETQYF; CDR3nt: TGTGCCATCAGTGAGGGAACCCGCTCAGAGACCCAGTACTTC
d_gene: .; j_gene: TRBJ1-1; v_gene: TRBV5-6; abundance: .; CDR3aa: CASSLVGFGGAFF; CDR3nt: TGTGCCAGCAGCTTGGTAGGCTTTGGAGGGGCTTTCTTT
d_gene: TRBD1; j_gene: TRBJ1-5; v_gene: TRBV11-2; abundance: .; CDR3aa: CASSRGQGGIGNQPQHF; CDR3nt: TGTGCCAGCAGCAGGGGGCAGGGGGGGATAGGCAATCAGCCCCAGCATTTT
d_gene: .; j_gene: TRBJ1-6; v_gene: TRBV6-6; abundance: few; CDR3aa: CASSYAKGGGNSPLHF; CDR3nt: TGTGCCAGCAGTTACGCCAAAGGGGGTGGGAATTCACCCCTCCACTTT
d_gene: TRBD1; j_gene: TRBJ1-1; v_gene: TRBV5-6; abundance: .; CDR3aa: CASSPPGTGVNTEAFF; CDR3nt: TGTGCCAGCAGCCCTCCAGGGACAGGGGTGAACACTGAAGCTTTCTTT
d_gene: TRBD1; j_gene: TRBJ1-1; v_gene: TRBV29-1; abundance: .; CDR3aa: CSVAQGASNTEAFF; CDR3nt: TGCAGCGTGGCGCAGGGGGCCTCGAACACTGAAGCTTTCTTT
d_gene: .; j_gene: TRBJ1-6; v_gene: TRBV7-9; abundance: few; CDR3aa: CASSGRTANSPLHF; CDR3nt: TGTGCCAGCAGCGGACGGACAGCGAATTCACCCCTCCACTTT
d_gene: TRBD1; j_gene: TRBJ2-1; v_gene: TRBV5-1; abundance: .; CDR3aa: CASSLTGTYYNEQFF; CDR3nt: TGCGCCAGCAGTTTGACAGGGACATATTACAATGAGCAGTTCTTC
d_gene: .; j_gene: TRBJ1-5; v_gene: TRBV21-1; abundance: .; CDR3aa: CASSPGPNTNQPQHF; CDR3nt: TGTGCCAGCAGCCCGGGACCGAATACCAATCAGCCCCAGCATTTT
d_gene: .; j_gene: TRBJ1-6; v_gene: TRBV25-1; abundance: .; CDR3aa: CASSEYGGKESPLHF; CDR3nt: TGTGCCAGCAGTGAATACGGAGGCAAGGAATCACCCCTCCACTTT
d_gene: .; j_gene: TRBJ2-5; v_gene: TRBV6-6; abundance: .; CDR3aa: CASSFPEGGETQYF; CDR3nt: TGTGCCAGCAGTTTCCCCGAAGGGGGGGAGACCCAGTACTTC
d_gene: .; j_gene: TRBJ1-6; v_gene: TRBV6-5; abundance: .; CDR3aa: CASSYSQGNSPLHF; CDR3nt: TGTGCCAGCAGTTACTCGCAGGGTAATTCACCCCTCCACTTT
d_gene: .; j_gene: TRBJ2-5; v_gene: TRBV9; abundance: .; CDR3aa: CASSVGSLRETQYF; CDR3nt: TGTGCCAGCAGCGTAGGGAGTTTGCGTGAGACCCAGTACTTC
d_gene: TRBD1; j_gene: TRBJ1-2; v_gene: TRBV5-1; abundance: .; CDR3aa: CASSLGQGLGYTF; CDR3nt: TGCGCCAGCAGCTTGGGACAGGGGCTTGGCTACACCTTC
d_gene: TRBD1; j_gene: TRBJ2-7; v_gene: TRBV2; abundance: few; CDR3aa: CASRGTGSEQYF; CDR3nt: TGTGCCAGCAGAGGGACAGGTAGCGAGCAGTACTTC
d_gene: .; j_gene: TRBJ2-5; v_gene: TRBV18; abundance: few; CDR3aa: CASSPGGPETQYF; CDR3nt: TGTGCCAGCTCACCAGGGGGTCCCGAGACCCAGTACTTC